The source of this TCR beta chain is a study of T and B cells in COVID-19 patients. Study observations and caveats: Few blood samples existed from mildly ill patients during symptoms or early in severe cases. CD4+, regulatory T cell, CD8+ and sorted SARS-CoV-2-responsive or tetramer+ T cells were not yet sequenced.

As concerns this clonotype: Its antigen is undetermined.

Multiplex PCR with BIOMED2 TRB-A/B primer pools amplified TRB rearrangements. One entry per CDR3 protein, called by TCRdb with MiXCR from the multiplex PCR reads. The sample includes around 20,000 distinct CDR3 sequences, 30% to 35% seen only once; the top ten take roughly 1.9%. From blood, roughly 240-550 ng of genomic DNA served as TRB template. The clonotype comes from a human donor who had recovered from COVID-19. Sequencing was done on a sample of blood.

CDR3 sequence (DNA): TGTGCCAGCAGTTACAGGGCCCATCAGCCCCAGCATTTT. Its translation: CASSYRAHQPQHF. The chain has TRBV6-5 and TRBJ1-5; D is unresolved. This CDR3 spans 13 amino acids. Germline lookup yields CDR1 MNHEY and CDR2 SVGAGI. V lost 2 bases and J lost 5, with 7 bases in between.